The sequence of this T cell receptor (beta chain) was determined in a study of cytomegalovirus exposure and HLA in healthy donors. Looking at the study overall: As an earlier analysis found, roughly 180 million T cells yielded about 120 million unique TCR beta sequences.

Researchers ran the PCR with 60 Vbeta and 13 Jbeta primers. Here immunoSEQ multiplex PCR was the method, and the copy in TCRdb shows in-frame clones only, minus some. The table records roughly 250,000 clones, roughly four fifths of them present only once. About this clone itself: Antigen specificity is unknown.

V trimming: 3 bases; J trimming: 4 bases; junction bases outside the gene matches: 6. In germline, CDR1 is ENHRY, CDR2 SYGVKD. There are 14 residues in the CDR3. Findings and caveats of the study: The study carried out a later analysis of TCR beta sequences. It associated roughly 17,000 of them with specific HLA alleles at a false discovery rate of 0.05. Specificity for CMV antigens was confirmed in vitro for a few of the CMV-associated chains.

The receptor's source is a middle-aged woman in good health and CMV-seropositive. The rearrangement uses TRBV10-3 and TRBJ2-7, with 7 bases fitting TRBD1. The sequenced material came from PBMCs. CDR3 nucleotides: TGTGCCATCAGTGAAGTACAGGGGAGTTACGAGCAGTACTTC. It codes for CAISEVQGSYEQYF.